The entry below gives a single T cell receptor beta chain sequence along with its context. This entry is derived from a study of shared clonotypes between healthy human individuals. Background on the study: The study used three CD4 naive, three CD4 memory, two CD8 naive and one CD8 memory plate per donor.

Germline-derived CDR1 and CDR2 are SGHAT and FQNNGV. V gave up 4 bases and J gave up 0 bases, with 4 bases separating them. The CDR3 covers 12 residues. Approximately 210 ng DNA, 25,000 to 30,000 T cell genomes, went into each sorted-subset replicate PCR. Some clones are missing from TCRdb's copy, which holds only in-frame ones; the method was immunoSEQ multiplex PCR. This sample has around 640,000 clones, with roughly 96% found just once. Naivety among CD8 cells was defined by CD45RO negativity and positive CCR7 selection, thereby excluding terminally differentiated effector memory CD45RA+ cells. The source of this sequence is a young woman in good health. The rearrangement joins TRBV11-2 to TRBJ2-7; D unclear. Specimen: naive CD8+ T cells sorted from blood. The CDR3 nucleotides read TGTGCCAGCAGCTCGGCCTCCTACGAGCAGTACTTC. It yields the protein CASSSASYEQYF.